This entry lists 10 T cell receptor beta chains sequenced from one sample in a study of blood T cell repertoires in COVID-19 (TCRdb year 2020). The library came from the immunoSEQ multiplex PCR assay. TCRdb took this table from immuneACCESS and kept in-frame rearrangements with V and J called. Such tables lack part of the clones; where checked against another copy, unresolved V genes explain under half of the gap, and the rest is unexplained. A total of about 200,000 clones appear in this sample, 70% to 90% of them only once. Roughly a fifth of the sample lies in the top ten. The sequencing input was peripheral blood. The origin of the receptors is a man aged 60 to 75 with active or convalescent COVID-19.

Regarding this clone: The sample has other DNA sequences that encode this CDR3 too. This chain connects TRBV6-5 to TRBJ1-1, with D possibly being TRBD1 (5 bases). The length of the CDR3 is 13 residues. The germline V gene encodes CDR1 MNHEY and CDR2 SVGAGI. V was shortened by 6 bases and J by 0 bases, with 8 bases between the two germline ends. CDR3 DNA sequence: TGTGCCAGCAGCCCAGGGTTGAACACTGAAGCTTTCTTT. This sequence encodes CASSPGLNTEAFF.

This CDR3 is CATAKGQGREAFF. The CDR3 nucleotides read TGTGCCACCGCAAAGGGCCAGGGGCGGGAAGCTTTCTTT. V is TRBV15 and J is TRBJ1-1, with D perhaps TRBD1 (6 bases). The CDR3 length is 13 residues. V lost 8 bases and J lost 8, with 18 bases in between. Germline loops: CDR1 LNHNV, CDR2 YYDKDF (reference sequence).

V and J are TRBV28 and TRBJ2-7; 7 bases line up with TRBD1. The germline V gene has CDR1 MDHEN and CDR2 SYDVKM. CDR3 length equals 14 residues. Trimming removed 6 bases from V and 2 bases from J; junction bases left unmatched: 7. The chain's CDR3 is CASRRGTVTYEQYF. The CDR3 bases are TGTGCCAGCAGGCGTGGGACAGTGACCTACGAGCAGTACTTC.

The V call is TRBV5-4, the J call TRBJ1-3, with 7 bases that match TRBD1. CDR3 size: 16 residues. The ends lost 3 bases at V and 0 bases at J; junction bases unmatched: 6. Germline lookup yields CDR1 SGHNT and CDR2 YYREEE (reference sequence). The CDR3 bases are TGTGCCAGCAGCTCCCAGACAGGGTTCTCTGGAAACACCATATATTTT. Translated: CASSSQTGFSGNTIYF.

This clone has just one count. The chain recombines TRBV10-3 with TRBJ1-5; 7 bases agree with TRBD1. The CDR3 spans 15 residues. The junction had 12 bases not matched to a gene; V was cut back by 7 bases and J by 6 bases. Germline V gene sequence: CDR1 ENHRY, CDR2 SYGVKD. The CDR3 coding sequence is TGTGCCATCAAAGGACAGGCACTCACGGGTCAGCCCCAGCATTTT. This gives the protein CAIKGQALTGQPQHF.

This sequence joins TRBV28 and TRBJ1-2; 7 bases align to TRBD1. J gave up 5 bases and V 5 bases, and 5 bases lay outside the gene matches. This CDR3 has 13 amino acids. The germline gives CDR1 MDHEN, CDR2 SYDVKM. CDR3 region: CASSAGTAYGYTF. The CDR3 DNA reads TGTGCCAGCAGTGCCGGGACAGCGTATGGCTACACCTTC.

V gene TRBV19 combines with J gene TRBJ1-6; 7 nucleotides match TRBD1. The CDR3 is 16 amino acids. V gave up 4 bases and J gave up 6 bases; unmatched junction bases: 9. Germline V lookup: CDR1 LNHDA, CDR2 SQIVND (reference sequence). The CDR3 loop is CASSKKQGSPNSPLHF. The CDR3 DNA reads TGTGCCAGTAGTAAAAAACAGGGGTCGCCTAATTCACCCCTCCACTTT.

V and J are TRBV7-8 and TRBJ2-1; 7 bases match TRBD2. V lost 5 bases and J lost 0; bases outside the gene matches: 4. Germline loops: CDR1 SGHVS, CDR2 FQNEAQ. The CDR3 has 15 amino acids. CDR3 bases: TGTGCCAGCAGCCTAACTAGCGTCTCCTACAATGAGCAGTTCTTC. Amino acid sequence: CASSLTSVSYNEQFF.

The V call is TRBV6-5, the J call TRBJ2-5, with 8 bases aligning to TRBD1. The CDR3 totals 13 residues. Germline V CDR1 and CDR2: MNHEY, SVGAGI. Trimming cost V 7 bases and J 6 bases; bases outside gene matches: 7. The CDR3 nucleotides read TGTGCCAGCAACTCAGGGGGCGGAAAGACCCAGTACTTC. It yields the protein CASNSGGGKTQYF.

This chain uses TRBV30 with TRBJ1-1; a weak D match, TRBD1 (5 bases). Germline V CDR1 and CDR2: GTSNPN, SVGIG (reference sequence). This CDR3 has 12 residues. V lost 2 bases and J lost 7, with 11 bases in between. As DNA, the CDR3 is TGTGCCTGGAGTCGGGGGAAAAATGAAGCTTTCTTT. Protein sequence: CAWSRGKNEAFF.